Listed below are T cell receptor beta chains from one sample, sequenced in a study of blood T cell repertoires in COVID-19. Sequencing was performed with immunoSEQ multiplex PCR; in TCRdb, only in-frame clones are kept and a portion is missing. This table holds about 140,000 clones, approximately 84% found once. The sequencing input was peripheral blood. The source is a human donor in a cohort sampled during active COVID-19. The CDR3 runs from the conserved cysteine through the conserved F or W. The D gene is left open where the match is weak. For some rows the clone size is stated as once, few or many, or as a class when expanded; others skip it.

clone size	J gene	V gene	D gene	CDR3 protein	CDR3 DNA
-	TRBJ2-5	TRBV2	-	CASSGLRAQYF	TGTGCCAGCAGTGGCCTCAGGGCCCAGTACTTC
once	TRBJ2-1	TRBV7-3	TRBD2	CASSLSSSGWDEQFF	TGTGCCAGCAGCTTATCATCTAGCGGGTGGGATGAGCAGTTCTTC
-	TRBJ2-1	TRBV9	TRBD2	CASSVSPGTSGAWKGDEQFF	TGTGCCAGCAGCGTATCCCCCGGAACTAGCGGGGCCTGGAAGGGGGATGAGCAGTTCTTC
-	TRBJ1-1	TRBV2	-	CASSEDRPGVGTEAFF	TGTGCCAGCAGTGAAGATAGGCCAGGGGTAGGCACTGAAGCTTTCTTT
-	TRBJ2-5	TRBV3-1/TRBV3-2	-	CASSQSGVETQYF	TGTGCCAGCAGCCAATCAGGGGTAGAGACCCAGTACTTC
once	TRBJ1-1	TRBV5-1	TRBD1	CASSLGQGSVAFF	TGCGCCAGCAGCTTGGGACAGGGGTCCGTGGCTTTCTTT
few	TRBJ1-4	TRBV15	-	CATSTNMGGWGEKLFF	TGTGCCACCAGCACCAACATGGGAGGTTGGGGTGAAAAACTGTTTTTT
-	TRBJ1-1	TRBV2	-	CASSERTWGEAFF	TGTGCCAGCAGTGAAAGAACGTGGGGCGAAGCTTTCTTT
-	TRBJ2-3	TRBV30	TRBD2	CAWSARTSGTDTQYF	TGTGCCTGGAGTGCCCGGACTAGTGGCACAGATACGCAGTATTTT
once	TRBJ1-2	TRBV2	-	CASSDQGYYGYTF	TGTGCCAGCAGTGACCAGGGGTACTATGGCTACACCTTC
-	TRBJ2-7	TRBV10-2	TRBD2	CASKRGLAGGPDYEQYF	TGCGCCAGCAAGAGGGGACTAGCGGGGGGGCCGGACTACGAGCAGTACTTC
once	TRBJ2-1	TRBV5-1	-	CASSLGASYNEQFF	TGCGCCAGCAGCTTGGGGGCCTCCTACAATGAGCAGTTCTTC
-	TRBJ2-3	TRBV3-1/TRBV3-2	TRBD2	CASSKQAGGGADTQYF	TGTGCCAGCAGCAAGCAAGCGGGGGGAGGGGCAGATACGCAGTATTTT
-	TRBJ2-1	TRBV29-1	TRBD2	CSVGERWLAGYNEQFF	TGCAGCGTTGGAGAACGGTGGCTAGCGGGGTACAATGAGCAGTTCTTC
once	TRBJ2-2	TRBV5-1	-	CASSPKTGNTGELFF	TGCGCCAGCAGCCCCAAGACAGGGAACACCGGGGAGCTGTTTTTT
many	TRBJ2-3	TRBV6-1	TRBD2	CASSESASGPDTQYF	TGTGCCAGCAGTGAAAGTGCTAGCGGCCCAGATACGCAGTATTTT
-	TRBJ1-6	TRBV6-5	-	CASSSVSPLHF	TGTGCCAGCAGTTCCGTATCACCCCTCCACTTT
-	TRBJ1-2	TRBV29-1	-	CSVEIYDGYTF	TGCAGCGTTGAAATCTACGATGGCTACACCTTC
once	TRBJ1-1	TRBV28	-	CASCKYGSEAFF	TGTGCCAGCTGTAAATACGGGTCTGAAGCTTTCTTT
-	TRBJ2-1	TRBV19	-	CASIKSGTPLGNEQFF	TGTGCCAGTATCAAATCCGGGACACCCTTAGGGAATGAGCAGTTCTTC
-	TRBJ1-2	TRBV24-1	-	CATSDSNREYGYTF	TGTGCCACCAGTGATTCGAACCGGGAATATGGCTACACCTTC
-	TRBJ2-1	TRBV11-2	-	CACQGLSSYNEQFF	TGTGCCTGCCAGGGATTAAGCTCCTACAATGAGCAGTTCTTC
-	TRBJ1-4	TRBV18	-	CASSQGLDSLALNEKLFF	TGTGCCAGCTCACAGGGTTTGGACAGCCTCGCCCTCAATGAAAAACTGTTTTTT
once	TRBJ2-2	TRBV7-3	TRBD2	CASRPIVLAGGNTGELFF	TGTGCCAGCAGACCAATAGTTCTAGCGGGGGGTAACACCGGGGAGCTGTTTTTT
once	TRBJ1-2	TRBV18	-	CASSPRQGGGYTF	TGTGCCAGCTCACCACGGCAGGGTGGTGGCTACACCTTC
once	TRBJ2-1	TRBV3-1/TRBV3-2	-	CASSQDSDEQFF	TGTGCCAGCAGCCAAGATTCGGATGAGCAGTTCTTC
many	TRBJ1-5	TRBV10-2	-	CASSESGQNQPQHF	TGCGCCAGCAGTGAATCCGGACAGAATCAGCCCCAGCATTTT
few	TRBJ1-6	TRBV19	TRBD1	CASSAGTGPSSPLHF	TGTGCCAGTAGTGCTGGGACAGGGCCTAGTTCACCCCTCCACTTT
-	TRBJ1-1	TRBV7-9	-	CASSSLQGSTEAFF	TGTGCCAGCAGCTCCCTACAGGGAAGCACTGAAGCTTTCTTT
-	TRBJ1-1	TRBV9	TRBD1	CASSPSHRGGNTEAFF	TGTGCCAGCAGCCCCTCGCACAGGGGAGGGAACACTGAAGCTTTCTTT
-	TRBJ1-6	TRBV14	-	CASSQDRGTYNSPLHF	TGTGCCAGCAGCCAAGATCGCGGGACGTATAATTCACCCCTCCACTTT
-	TRBJ1-2	TRBV2	-	CASSAGIGYGYTF	TGTGCCAGCAGTGCAGGGATCGGCTATGGCTACACCTTC